This is a list of T cell receptor beta chains from one sample in a study of OX40 agonist ivuxolimab in advanced cancers. Some clones are missing from TCRdb's copy, which holds only in-frame ones; the method was immunoSEQ multiplex PCR. Counted here are almost 35,000 clones, 65% to 90% occurring once; the ten biggest clones make up around 1.4%. The material was CD4+ or CD8+ T cells sorted from blood, obtained in a trial of the OX40 agonist ivuxolimab. The receptors stem from an adult with an advanced solid tumor such as melanoma, head and neck, liver or kidney cancer. Both conserved end residues are part of each CDR3. The D gene is left open where the match is weak. Not all rows give a size; the values are once, few, many and, for expanded clones, a class.

v_gene: TRBV28
d_gene: NA
j_gene: TRBJ1-4
abundance: NA
CDR3nt: TGTGCCAGCGCGACGCCCCATTTGATTGCAACTAATGAAAAACTGTTTTTT
CDR3aa: CASATPHLIATNEKLFF

v_gene: TRBV10-3
d_gene: NA
j_gene: TRBJ2-5
abundance: NA
CDR3nt: TGTGCCATCAGTGGGCCAGGGCTAGGGGAGACCCAGTACTTC
CDR3aa: CAISGPGLGETQYF

v_gene: TRBV5-4
d_gene: NA
j_gene: TRBJ1-3
abundance: NA
CDR3nt: TGTGCCAGCAGCGACGCTGTGGGGGGACGCACCATATATTTT
CDR3aa: CASSDAVGGRTIYF

v_gene: TRBV4-3
d_gene: NA
j_gene: TRBJ2-5
abundance: once
CDR3nt: TGCGCCAGCAGCCAAGACAAGGGCGGGGATTGGGGAGAGACCCAGTACTTC
CDR3aa: CASSQDKGGDWGETQYF

v_gene: TRBV5-1
d_gene: TRBD1
j_gene: TRBJ2-5
abundance: medium-sized
CDR3nt: TGCGCCAGCAACGATGGACAGGGGGGAGGAGAGACCCAGTACTTC
CDR3aa: CASNDGQGGGETQYF

v_gene: TRBV5-6
d_gene: NA
j_gene: TRBJ2-3
abundance: NA
CDR3nt: TGTGCCAGCAGCTACGCTACAGATACGCAGTATTTT
CDR3aa: CASSYATDTQYF

v_gene: TRBV7-2
d_gene: NA
j_gene: TRBJ1-2
abundance: few
CDR3nt: TGTGCCAGCAGCTTATACGGCTACTATGGCTACACCTTC
CDR3aa: CASSLYGYYGYTF

v_gene: TRBV5-4
d_gene: NA
j_gene: TRBJ1-1
abundance: NA
CDR3nt: TGTGCCAGCAGCTTGGAGGGCAGGCGGAACACTGAAGCTTTCTTT
CDR3aa: CASSLEGRRNTEAFF

v_gene: TRBV4-3
d_gene: TRBD2
j_gene: TRBJ2-7
abundance: NA
CDR3nt: TGCGCCAGCAGCCAAGATGGACTAGCGGGAGTCGAGCAGTACTTC
CDR3aa: CASSQDGLAGVEQYF

v_gene: TRBV7-9
d_gene: TRBD1
j_gene: TRBJ2-3
abundance: NA
CDR3nt: TGTGCCAGCCCTTCGAGACAGGGCAGCACAGATACGCAGTATTTT
CDR3aa: CASPSRQGSTDTQYF

v_gene: TRBV19
d_gene: NA
j_gene: TRBJ1-1
abundance: NA
CDR3nt: TGTGCCAGTAGTGATTCGACAGGCCACACTGAAGCTTTCTTT
CDR3aa: CASSDSTGHTEAFF

v_gene: TRBV19
d_gene: NA
j_gene: TRBJ1-5
abundance: NA
CDR3nt: TGTGCCAGTACCATGGGGGGGATTAGCAATCAGCCCCAGCATTTT
CDR3aa: CASTMGGISNQPQHF

v_gene: TRBV5-1
d_gene: NA
j_gene: TRBJ2-2
abundance: NA
CDR3nt: TGCGCCAGCAGCTTGGGGGCTACCGGGGAGCTGTTTTTT
CDR3aa: CASSLGATGELFF

v_gene: TRBV4-2
d_gene: NA
j_gene: TRBJ1-4
abundance: few
CDR3nt: TGTGCCAGCACCCGAAGGGCGGGAACTAATGAAAAACTGTTTTTT
CDR3aa: CASTRRAGTNEKLFF

v_gene: TRBV7-2
d_gene: NA
j_gene: TRBJ1-3
abundance: NA
CDR3nt: TGTGCCAGCAGCTTAGAGACTGGACGGGCTGGAAACACCATATATTTT
CDR3aa: CASSLETGRAGNTIYF

v_gene: TRBV18
d_gene: TRBD2
j_gene: TRBJ2-7
abundance: once
CDR3nt: TGTGCCAGCTCCAGGTCGGGGTCCGGGGGGAGCTACGAGCAGTACTTC
CDR3aa: CASSRSGSGGSYEQYF

v_gene: TRBV7-3
d_gene: NA
j_gene: TRBJ1-4
abundance: NA
CDR3nt: TGTGCCAGCAGCTGGCAAGGGGACCGCGGAAAACTGTTTTTT
CDR3aa: CASSWQGDRGKLFF

v_gene: TRBV28
d_gene: TRBD1
j_gene: TRBJ2-5
abundance: NA
CDR3nt: TGTGCCAGCAGTTTGGGGACAGGGAACCAAGAGACCCAGTACTTC
CDR3aa: CASSLGTGNQETQYF

v_gene: TRBV18
d_gene: NA
j_gene: TRBJ1-1
abundance: NA
CDR3nt: TGTGCCAGCTCACCACAGGGTGTCGGTGACACTGAAGCTTTCTTT
CDR3aa: CASSPQGVGDTEAFF

v_gene: TRBV28
d_gene: NA
j_gene: TRBJ2-3
abundance: NA
CDR3nt: TGTGCCAGCAGTTTATTAGGAGGCGTTGATACGCAGTATTTT
CDR3aa: CASSLLGGVDTQYF

v_gene: TRBV6-1
d_gene: TRBD2
j_gene: TRBJ2-7
abundance: once
CDR3nt: TGTGCCAGCCGCTCCGGGGGGGTCTCCTACGAGCAGTACTTC
CDR3aa: CASRSGGVSYEQYF

v_gene: TRBV2
d_gene: NA
j_gene: TRBJ2-5
abundance: once
CDR3nt: TGTGCCAGCGGGGGGACCGTACAAGAGACCCAGTACTTC
CDR3aa: CASGGTVQETQYF

v_gene: TRBV10-1
d_gene: TRBD1
j_gene: TRBJ1-6
abundance: few
CDR3nt: TGCGAACCACCGGGACAGACAAATTCACCCCTCCACTTT
CDR3aa: CEPPGQTNSPLHF

v_gene: TRBV30
d_gene: NA
j_gene: TRBJ2-3
abundance: NA
CDR3nt: TGTGCCTGGAGGAGGAGGGTTAATTCGTGGGGCCGGACAGATACGCAGTATTTT
CDR3aa: CAWRRRVNSWGRTDTQYF

v_gene: TRBV7-9
d_gene: NA
j_gene: TRBJ1-1
abundance: NA
CDR3nt: TGTGCCAGCAGCTTAATGCGTCTTGAAGCTTTCTTT
CDR3aa: CASSLMRLEAFF

v_gene: TRBV7-9
d_gene: TRBD1
j_gene: TRBJ2-5
abundance: NA
CDR3nt: TGTGCCAGCAGCAACGGACAGGGAGAGTACCAAGAGACCCAGTACTTC
CDR3aa: CASSNGQGEYQETQYF

v_gene: TRBV30
d_gene: TRBD1
j_gene: TRBJ2-7
abundance: NA
CDR3nt: TGTGCCTGGAGTCCGGGACAGGCCTACGAGCAGTACTTC
CDR3aa: CAWSPGQAYEQYF

v_gene: TRBV19
d_gene: TRBD1
j_gene: TRBJ2-5
abundance: NA
CDR3nt: TGTGCCAGTAGTCTGTGGACAGGGGGAAGCCAAAAGACCCAGTACTTC
CDR3aa: CASSLWTGGSQKTQYF

v_gene: TRBV9
d_gene: NA
j_gene: TRBJ2-7
abundance: few
CDR3nt: TGTGCCAGCAGCCCATACCTACCGGGTCCCGGGGACGAGCAGTACTTC
CDR3aa: CASSPYLPGPGDEQYF

v_gene: TRBV18
d_gene: TRBD2
j_gene: TRBJ2-1
abundance: few
CDR3nt: TGTGCCAGCTCACCTCAGTGGGCTAGCGGGATCCAGTTCTTC
CDR3aa: CASSPQWASGIQFF

v_gene: TRBV18
d_gene: NA
j_gene: TRBJ1-1
abundance: once
CDR3nt: TGTGCCAGCTCAGGAGGGGGCACTGAAGCTTTCTTT
CDR3aa: CASSGGGTEAFF

v_gene: TRBV7-6
d_gene: NA
j_gene: TRBJ1-3
abundance: once
CDR3nt: TGTGCCAGCAGCTTAGGAACTCATGGACAGCACTCTGGAAACACCATATATTTT
CDR3aa: CASSLGTHGQHSGNTIYF

v_gene: TRBV5-1
d_gene: NA
j_gene: TRBJ2-5
abundance: NA
CDR3nt: TGCGCCAGCAGCTTGGGACAGAGGGATGCCCAGTACTTC
CDR3aa: CASSLGQRDAQYF